Below, 14 T cell receptor beta chains from the same sample are listed, as sequenced in a study of neurological immune-mediated disorders. TCRdb re-called the 5' RACE reads through MiXCR, storing one row per CDR3 protein. The sample has about 65,000 distinct CDR3 sequences; 4.1% are singletons. The sequencing input was PBMCs. These receptors were collected from a man over 45 with multiple sclerosis.

Many counts were recorded for this clonotype. The V gene is TRBV5-6, the J gene TRBJ1-3; 7 bases are shared with TRBD1. The CDR3 is made up of 16 amino acids. Trimming removed 4 bases from V and 0 bases from J; junction bases left unmatched: 7. CDR1 SGHDT and CDR2 YYEEEE come from the germline V gene. CDR3 sequence: CASSAAQGSSGNTIYF. CDR3 DNA sequence: TGTGCCAGCAGCGCGGCACAGGGGAGCTCTGGAAACACCATATATTTT.

The chain recombines TRBV6-2 or TRBV6-3 with TRBJ1-2; D remains unclear. Between the trimmed V and J ends, which lost 5 bases and 0 bases, there was a span of 13 bases. Looked up from germline, CDR1 is MNHEY and CDR2 is SVGEGT. The CDR3 runs to 15 residues. The DNA for the CDR3 is TGTGCCAGCAGTACTCGACGGAAAACTAACTATGGCTACACCTTC. Translated: CASSTRRKTNYGYTF.

Ten or more counts support this clonotype. The chain carries TRBV19 and TRBJ1-2; D remains ambiguous. The CDR3 is 15 amino acids. The V end lost 6 bases, the J end lost 2 bases, and 16 bases lay between the germline ends. Per germline, CDR1 LNHDA and CDR2 SQIVND (reference sequence). CDR3 sequence reads: CASRNIRLANYGYTF. The CDR3 DNA reads TGTGCCAGTAGGAATATTCGGTTGGCAAACTATGGCTACACCTTC.

This clonotype was seen a handful of times. A much larger clone lies one base from this, so it may be a read error. The chain is built from TRBV7-2 and TRBJ2-5; TRBD1 or TRBD2 may be the D gene (7 bases each). The CDR3 totals 15 residues. The germline V gene encodes CDR1 SGHTA and CDR2 FQGNSA. Trimming pared 5 bases from V and 9 bases from J, leaving 22 bases between. In DNA form, the CDR3 reads TGTGCCAGCAGCCCGCGGACTAGAGGGGGCACGGCCCAGTACTTC. This translates into CASSPRTRGGTAQYF. Full variable domain (remainder filled in from reference TRBV7-2 and TRBJ2-5): GAGVSQSPSNKVTEKGKDVELRCDPISGHTALYWYRQSLGQGLEFLIYFQGNSAPDKSGLPSDRFSAERTGGSVSTLTIQRTQQEDSAVYLCASSPRTRGGTAQYFGPGTRLLVL.

This clonotype was recorded many times. The V call is TRBV27, the J call TRBJ2-1; no clear D gene. Germline V gene lookup returns CDR1 MNHEY and CDR2 SMNVEV (reference sequence). The ends were cut back, 6 bases at V and 2 bases at J, with 8 bases in the middle. CDR3 length: 13 amino acids. CDR3 nucleotides: TGTGCCAGCAGGACGGATGCCTACAATGAGCAGTTCTTC. It translates to CASRTDAYNEQFF.

This clonotype was counted at least ten times. The chain joins TRBV12-3 or TRBV12-4 to TRBJ1-3, with D unclear. Trimming removed 6 bases from V and 0 bases from J, with 6 bases in between. The CDR3 runs to 13 residues. The CDR3 nucleotides are TGTGCCAGCAGACCGAACTCTGGAAACACCATATATTTT. It encodes CASRPNSGNTIYF.

This clonotype was counted only a few times. At one boundary the junction diverges from the germline segment, which might be a read error. The chain carries TRBV4-1 and TRBJ1-5; TRBD1 aligns across 10 bases. This CDR3 spans 16 amino acids. Germline V lookup: CDR1 MGHRA, CDR2 YSYEKL. The CDR3 DNA is TGCGCCAGCAGCCGAGAGGGGACAGGGGACCATCAGCCCCAGAATTTT. As protein: CASSREGTGDHQPQNF.

This clonotype was recorded at least ten times. This CDR3 reads CASSPWTGNNEQFF. DNA for the CDR3: TGTGCCAGCAGTCCGTGGACAGGTAACAATGAGCAGTTCTTC. This chain uses TRBV12-3 or TRBV12-4 with TRBJ2-1, with 7 bases fitting TRBD1. The CDR3 is 14 amino acids. After removal of 5 bases from V and 5 bases from J, the junction contained 6 bases not matched to a gene.

This clonotype was counted at least ten times. At one end, the junction sequence differs from germline, possibly due to a read error. The rearrangement joins TRBV4-1 to TRBJ1-5; 8 nucleotides match TRBD1. The CDR3 sequence is 14 residues long. CDR1 and CDR2 from the germline V gene are MGHRA and YSYEKL. CDR3 sequence reads: CASSPGQGNQPQNF. The CDR3 nucleotides are TGCGCCAGCAGCCCCGGACAGGGCAATCAGCCCCAGAATTTT.

This clonotype was counted at least ten times. The chain recombines TRBV20-1 with TRBJ1-2, with 12 positions matching TRBD1. The CDR3 totals 15 residues. CDR1 DFQATT and CDR2 SNEGSKA come from the germline V gene (reference sequence). Losses at the gene ends were 6 bases for V and 7 bases for J; bases not matched to a gene: 12. This CDR3 is CSADPPGQGAGGYTF. CDR3 DNA sequence: TGCAGTGCAGATCCACCGGGACAGGGGGCTGGTGGCTACACCTTC.

This clonotype was observed at least ten times. The genes are TRBV7-9 and TRBJ2-1; no definite D call. V was pared by 6 bases and J by 0 bases, with 18 bases between. In germline, CDR1 is SEHNR, CDR2 FQNEAQ (reference sequence). The CDR3 spans 17 residues. CDR3 residues: CASRLGPARSSYNEQFF. The DNA of the CDR3 is TGTGCCAGCAGGCTAGGCCCCGCACGCAGCTCCTACAATGAGCAGTTCTTC.

This clonotype appeared many times. The chain links TRBV12-3 or TRBV12-4 to TRBJ1-1; no reliable D call. The CDR3 is 14 amino acids. V was cut by 6 bases and J by 0 bases, with 11 bases left in between. The CDR3 DNA sequence: TGTGCCAGCAGCCGGATAGGGATGAACACTGAAGCTTTCTTT. Translation: CASSRIGMNTEAFF.

This clonotype was recorded at least ten times. The rearrangement uses TRBV27 and TRBJ1-5, with TRBD1 as a possible D gene (5 bases). Germline V gene sequence: CDR1 MNHEY, CDR2 SMNVEV (reference sequence). V lost 5 bases to trimming and J lost 3 bases, with 14 bases between them. The CDR3 is made up of 15 amino acids. Here the CDR3 reads CASSPQRGVNQPQHF. In DNA form, the CDR3 reads TGTGCCAGCAGTCCCCAGAGAGGGGTCAATCAGCCCCAGCATTTT.

This clonotype was observed at least ten times. The chain uses TRBV4-2 and TRBJ2-7; D perhaps matches TRBD1 (5 bases). Germline loops: CDR1 LGHNA, CDR2 YNFKEQ. CDR3 length: 14 residues. V lost 1 base and J lost 2, with 9 bases in between. CDR3 in DNA: TGTGCCAGCAGCCAAGGAACAGGTACCTACGAGCAGTACTTC. Its translation: CASSQGTGTYEQYF.